This entry describes one T cell receptor (beta chain). This sample is part of a study of blood T cell repertoires in COVID-19. Study in general: There were acute and convalescent COVID-19 samples, and they came from the United States, Italy and Spain. From T cells, B-cell-depleted T cells, or PBMCs came the material, which was cDNA or gDNA.

In the original processing: Reference gene primers were amplified, and this amplification served to estimate nucleated cell counts. Repertoires were generated with immunoSEQ multiplex PCR, while TCRdb's copy carries only in-frame clones and drops some. V, J and clone size reflect that table, while D and trimming were determined from the DNA. Among 250,000 to 300,000 clones listed, approximately 88% were seen once. The sequenced sample was peripheral blood. This receptor was identified in a woman aged 40 to 55 who had recovered from COVID-19.

CDR3 DNA: TGTGCCAGCAGCACACGACTAGCGGGTTTTTCCTACGAGCAGTACTTC. It yields the protein CASSTRLAGFSYEQYF. The chain employs TRBV7-3 and TRBJ2-7, with 10 nucleotides matching TRBD2. The CDR3 is 16 amino acids. V lost 5 bases and J lost 1; bases outside the gene matches: 8. Germline V lookup: CDR1 SGHTA, CDR2 FQGTGA.